A single T cell receptor (beta chain) is shown here with its context. The data derive from a study of blood T cell repertoires in COVID-19. Looking at the study overall: The origin of the acute and convalescent COVID-19 samples was the United States, Italy and Spain.

Seattle's cohort entered during active infection and was followed longitudinally. Per the authors' pipeline: Estimates of nucleated cell counts were drawn from the amplification of reference gene primers. The method was immunoSEQ multiplex PCR; TCRdb's version includes in-frame clones alone and lacks a portion of them. Clone size and the V and J calls come from that table; the DNA yielded D and trimming. The profile shows a few hundred thousand clones, about 90% of them singletons. Trimming pared 6 bases from V and 3 bases from J, leaving 12 bases between. Germline V CDR1 and CDR2: KGHSH, LQKENI. The CDR3 runs to 13 residues.

Material for sequencing was peripheral blood. The chain combines TRBV18 with TRBJ2-7; D not resolved. The sequence was obtained from a man aged 18 to 30 with COVID-19, enrolled during active disease. The CDR3 protein is CASSPAANYEQYF. The CDR3 DNA reads as TGTGCCAGCTCCCCGGCGGCTAACTACGAGCAGTACTTC.